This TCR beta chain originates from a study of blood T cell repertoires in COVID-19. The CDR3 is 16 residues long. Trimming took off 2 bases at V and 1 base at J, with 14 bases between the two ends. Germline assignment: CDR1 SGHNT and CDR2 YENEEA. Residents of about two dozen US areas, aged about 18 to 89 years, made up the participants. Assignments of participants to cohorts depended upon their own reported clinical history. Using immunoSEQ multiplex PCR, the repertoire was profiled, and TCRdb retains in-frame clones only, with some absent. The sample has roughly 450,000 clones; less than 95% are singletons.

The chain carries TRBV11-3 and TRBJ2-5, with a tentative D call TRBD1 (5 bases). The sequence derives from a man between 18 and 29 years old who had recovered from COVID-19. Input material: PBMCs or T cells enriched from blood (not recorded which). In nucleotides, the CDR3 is TGTGCCAGCAGCTTAAGTGGACAACATATCCAAGAGACCCAGTACTTC. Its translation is CASSLSGQHIQETQYF.